This entry features one T cell receptor (beta chain) sequence. The junction shows a germline mismatch at one end, possibly a read error. The PCR used 60 Vbeta and 13 Jbeta primers. Produced via immunoSEQ multiplex PCR; TCRdb's table is partial and in-frame only. The sample holds more than 150,000 clones, 70% to 90% seen once. This sample stems from a study of cytomegalovirus exposure and HLA in healthy donors. The sequenced sample consisted of PBMCs. This TCR derives from a man aged 18 to 29 in good health and CMV-seropositive.

CDR3 sequence (DNA): TGTTCCAGCAGCTTAGCTCCAGGGCCCCAGCATTTT. Encoded protein: CSSSLAPGPQHF. V usage is TRBV7-9 and J usage is TRBJ1-5; D is undetermined. The CDR3 has 12 residues. Looked up from germline, CDR1 is SEHNR and CDR2 is FQNEAQ (reference sequence).